This entry lists 19 T cell receptor beta chains sequenced from one sample in a study. TCRdb fed the RT-PCR reads into MiXCR, producing one record per CDR3 protein. The table includes fewer than 800,000 distinct CDR3 sequences, more than 13% detected once. The sequenced sample was memory CD4+ T cells from blood. The source of these receptors is a female donor in good health, serving as a healthy control.

Only a few counts were recorded for this clonotype. The rearrangement joins TRBV27 to TRBJ2-1; 13 nucleotides agree with TRBD2. Germline CDR1 MNHEY, CDR2 SMNVEV (reference sequence). The V segment lost 3 bases and the J segment 0 bases; nucleotides outside the gene matches: 11. The CDR3 is made up of 20 amino acids. The CDR3 bases are TGTGCCAGCAGTTTGAGAGCGGGACTAGCGGGGATGAGCTCCTACAATGAGCAGTTCTTC. This translates into CASSLRAGLAGMSSYNEQFF.

As regards this clonotype: A much larger clone differs by one base, so this may be a read error. V gene TRBV7-9 combines with J gene TRBJ2-2; D is unresolved. The V gene lost 0 bases and the J gene lost 2 bases, with 13 bases spanning the gap. Germline assignment: CDR1 SEHNR and CDR2 FQNEAQ (reference sequence). CDR3 length: 17 residues. The CDR3 reads CASSLAWADLNTGELFF. Written as DNA, the CDR3 is TGTGCCAGCAGCTTAGCGTGGGCAGATCTAAACACCGGGGAGCTGTTTTTT.

The rearrangement links TRBV24-1 to TRBJ2-1, with 7 positions matching TRBD1. The CDR3 is 13 residues long. CDR1 and CDR2 from the germline V gene are KGHDR and SFDVKD. V shed 4 bases and J 10 bases; nucleotides not matched to a gene: 6. The CDR3 nucleotides are TGTGCCACCAGTGACGACAGGGAAGGGGAGCAGTTCTTC. This sequence encodes CATSDDREGEQFF.

The CDR3 region is CASSLGAAVGTEQFF. CDR3 in DNA: TGTGCCAGCAGCTTAGGCGCGGCAGTAGGGACCGAGCAGTTCTTC. V usage is TRBV11-2 and J usage is TRBJ2-1; D could derive from TRBD1 or TRBD2 (5 bases each). The CDR3 contains 15 residues. V was shortened by 1 base and J by 10 bases, with 17 bases between the two germline ends. Germline lookup yields CDR1 SGHAT and CDR2 FQNNGV.

CDR3 residues: CASLQGAGANVLTF. CDR3 sequence (DNA): TGTGCCAGCCTCCAGGGGGCTGGGGCCAACGTCCTGACTTTC. The J gene is TRBJ2-6, the V gene TRBV28; 7 nucleotides match TRBD1. The CDR3 runs to 14 residues. The trim removed 8 bases at V and 2 bases at J, leaving 3 bases unmatched. Germline assignment: CDR1 MDHEN and CDR2 SYDVKM.

There are a few counts of this clonotype. This chain uses TRBV7-3 with TRBJ2-5; D is perhaps TRBD2 (5 bases). The CDR3 consists of 14 residues. From germline, CDR1 is SGHTA and CDR2 FQGTGA. The V end was cut by 2 bases, the J end by 5 bases, with 12 bases between. The CDR3 DNA reads as TGTGCCAGCAGCTTATCACTAGGATCGGAGACCCAGTACTTC. It specifies CASSLSLGSETQYF.

The genes are TRBV20-1 and TRBJ2-2; 10 nucleotides align to TRBD2. V shed 3 bases and J 7 bases; nucleotides not matched to a gene: 11. This CDR3 spans 16 amino acids. Looked up from germline, CDR1 is DFQATT and CDR2 is SNEGSKA (reference sequence). The CDR3 is CSARRQAGGPGGELFF. For the CDR3, the DNA is TGCAGTGCTAGGCGCCAAGCGGGAGGGCCGGGCGGGGAGCTGTTTTTT.

This clonotype turned up a few times. The chain has TRBV9 and TRBJ2-6; D is ambiguous. The CDR3 covers 14 residues. The germline V and J ends were trimmed by 3 bases and 1 base, with 5 bases remaining between them. Germline V gives CDR1 SGDLS, CDR2 YYNGEE. In DNA, the CDR3 is TGTGCCAGCAGCGCGCCATCTGGGGCCAACGTCCTGACTTTC. Protein: CASSAPSGANVLTF.

The J gene is TRBJ2-5, the V gene TRBV6-6; TRBD1 might be the D (6 bases). Germline CDR1 MNHNY, CDR2 SVGAGI (reference sequence). This CDR3 is 13 amino acids long. With 5 bases removed from V and 4 bases from J, the gap between germline ends came to 11 bases. CDR3 nucleotide sequence: TGTGCCAGCAGTGTGACAGGACGAGAGACCCAGTACTTC. This gives the protein CASSVTGRETQYF.

The V gene is TRBV7-8, the J gene TRBJ2-7; TRBD2 agrees at 8 bases. Germline V gene data show CDR1 as SGHVS and CDR2 as FQNEAQ. V shed 1 base, J shed 4 bases, and the junction held 9 bases outside the gene matches. The CDR3 contains 16 residues. The CDR3 region is CASSLGPGGSGYEQYF. Here the CDR3 DNA reads TGTGCCAGCAGCTTAGGACCGGGAGGGTCCGGGTACGAGCAGTACTTC.

This clonotype appeared a few times. V gene TRBV24-1 combines with J gene TRBJ1-5, with D uncertain. The ends were cut back, 9 bases at V and 8 bases at J, with 16 bases in the middle. The length of the CDR3 is 13 residues. Germline V gives CDR1 KGHDR, CDR2 SFDVKD. CDR3 DNA sequence: TGTGCCACCCCAGTTTCTAGGGAAAAGCCCCAGCATTTT. Residues: CATPVSREKPQHF.

The table lists this clonotype with a few counts. V gene TRBV4-3 combines with J gene TRBJ2-5; 8 bases align to TRBD1. V shed 4 bases and J 6 bases; nucleotides not matched to a gene: 10. Germline loops: CDR1 LGHNA, CDR2 YSLEER. The length of the CDR3 is 15 residues. Here the CDR3 reads CASSPSADREQTQYF. CDR3 DNA sequence: TGCGCCAGCAGCCCATCCGCGGACAGGGAACAGACCCAGTACTTC.

This clonotype was observed a handful of times. V gene TRBV12-3 or TRBV12-4 combines with J gene TRBJ1-5; 7 bases map to TRBD1. The CDR3 contains 15 residues. V lost 6 bases, J lost 2 bases, and 7 bases stayed unmatched. The CDR3 protein is CASSYRGGGNQPQHF. Here the CDR3 DNA reads TGTGCCAGCAGCTACAGGGGAGGCGGCAATCAGCCCCAGCATTTT.

The CDR3 sequence: CASFPGPNTEAFF. CDR3 nucleotides: TGTGCCAGCTTCCCGGGACCCAACACTGAAGCTTTCTTT. The V call is TRBV18, the J call TRBJ1-1, with D maybe TRBD1 (5 bases). The V end lost 7 bases, the J end lost 2 bases, and 11 bases lay between the germline ends. CDR1 and CDR2 (germline): KGHSH, LQKENI. The CDR3 is 13 residues long.

The rearrangement uses TRBV4-1 and TRBJ1-4; D uncertain. CDR1 MGHRA and CDR2 YSYEKL come from the germline V gene. The CDR3 sequence is 16 residues long. V was shortened by 4 bases and J by 8 bases, with 20 bases between the two germline ends. Here the CDR3 reads CASSPKFGRSGEKLFF. The CDR3 DNA sequence: TGCGCCAGCAGCCCCAAGTTTGGCAGGTCCGGGGAAAAACTGTTTTTT.

The sample holds a few counts of this clonotype. The chain is built from TRBV7-2 and TRBJ2-5; 8 bases align to TRBD2. The length of the CDR3 is 15 residues. Germline trimming cut 4 bases from V and 2 bases from J; bases unmatched to any gene: 6. Per germline, CDR1 SGHTA and CDR2 FQGNSA. The CDR3 region is CASSSNGGVQETQYF. The CDR3 DNA reads TGTGCCAGCAGCTCTAACGGGGGGGTTCAAGAGACCCAGTACTTC. Looking up the rest from reference TRBV7-2 and TRBJ2-5 gives the full variable domain: GAGVSQSPSNKVTEKGKDVELRCDPISGHTALYWYRQSLGQGLEFLIYFQGNSAPDKSGLPSDRFSAERTGGSVSTLTIQRTQQEDSAVYLCASSSNGGVQETQYFGPGTRLLVL.

This clonotype was recorded a few times. The chain is built from TRBV7-2 and TRBJ1-5; D perhaps matches TRBD1 (6 bases). Germline V gene data show CDR1 as SGHTA and CDR2 as FQGNSA. The CDR3 is made up of 15 amino acids. The germline V and J ends were trimmed by 5 bases and 3 bases, with 14 bases remaining between them. This chain's CDR3 is CASSQGTLFNQPQHF. CDR3 in DNA: TGTGCCAGCAGCCAAGGGACACTCTTCAATCAGCCCCAGCATTTT.

V is TRBV11-2 and J is TRBJ2-1; 9 bases agree with TRBD2. CDR1 is SGHAT and CDR2 is FQNNGV in the germline V gene. The CDR3 length is 16 residues. The V segment lost 0 bases and the J segment 6 bases; nucleotides outside the gene matches: 6. Written as DNA, the CDR3 is TGTGCCAGCAGCTTAGACCGACTAGCGGCCTCCAATGAGCAGTTCTTC. It yields the protein CASSLDRLAASNEQFF.

The CDR3 here is CASSSPGQGRNYGYTF. The DNA for the CDR3 is TGTGCCAGCAGCTCACCGGGACAGGGGAGGAACTATGGCTACACCTTC. The chain carries TRBV7-9 and TRBJ1-2, with 10 bases lining up with TRBD1. The germline gives CDR1 SEHNR, CDR2 FQNEAQ (reference sequence). V lost 4 bases, J lost 2 bases, and 7 bases stayed unmatched. There are 16 residues in the CDR3. Combining the CDR3 with reference TRBV7-9 and TRBJ1-2 gives the whole variable domain DTGVSQNPRHKITKRGQNVTFRCDPISEHNRLYWYRQTLGQGPEFLTYFQNEAQLEKSRLLSDRFSAERPKGSFSTLEIQRTEQGDSAMYLCASSSPGQGRNYGYTFGSGTRLTVV.